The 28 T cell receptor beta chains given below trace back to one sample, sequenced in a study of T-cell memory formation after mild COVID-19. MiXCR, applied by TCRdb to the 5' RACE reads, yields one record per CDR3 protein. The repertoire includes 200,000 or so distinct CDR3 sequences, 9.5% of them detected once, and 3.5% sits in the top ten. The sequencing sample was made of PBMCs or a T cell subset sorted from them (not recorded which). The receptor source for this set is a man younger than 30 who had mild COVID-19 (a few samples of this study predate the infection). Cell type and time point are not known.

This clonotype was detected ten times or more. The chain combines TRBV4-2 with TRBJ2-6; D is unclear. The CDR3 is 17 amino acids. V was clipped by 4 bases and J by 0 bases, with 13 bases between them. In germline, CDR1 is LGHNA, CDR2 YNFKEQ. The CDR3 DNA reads TGTGCCAGCAGCCCCCATGGACGGAACTCTGGGGCCAACGTCCTGACTTTC. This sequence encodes CASSPHGRNSGANVLTF.

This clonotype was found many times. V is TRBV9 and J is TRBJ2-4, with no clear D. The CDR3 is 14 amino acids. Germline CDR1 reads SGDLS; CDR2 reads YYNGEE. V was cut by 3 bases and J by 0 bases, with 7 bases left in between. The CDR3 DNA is TGTGCCAGCAGCGGCCAAGTAGCCAAAAACATTCAGTACTTC. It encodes CASSGQVAKNIQYF.

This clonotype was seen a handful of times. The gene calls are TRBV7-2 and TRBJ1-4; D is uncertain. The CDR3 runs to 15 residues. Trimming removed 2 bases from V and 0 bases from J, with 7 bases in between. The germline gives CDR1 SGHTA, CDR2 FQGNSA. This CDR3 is CASSLSSTTNEKLFF. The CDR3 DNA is TGTGCCAGCAGCTTATCCAGCACAACTAATGAAAAACTGTTTTTT. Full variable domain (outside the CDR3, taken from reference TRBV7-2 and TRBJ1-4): GAGVSQSPSNKVTEKGKDVELRCDPISGHTALYWYRQSLGQGLEFLIYFQGNSAPDKSGLPSDRFSAERTGGSVSTLTIQRTQQEDSAVYLCASSLSSTTNEKLFFGSGTQLSVL.

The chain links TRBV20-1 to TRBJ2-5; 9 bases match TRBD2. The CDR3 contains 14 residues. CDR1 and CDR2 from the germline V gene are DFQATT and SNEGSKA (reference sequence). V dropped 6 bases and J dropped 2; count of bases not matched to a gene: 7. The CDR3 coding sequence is TGCAGTGCGGAAGCGGGGGGCACGCAAGAGACCCAGTACTTC. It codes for CSAEAGGTQETQYF.

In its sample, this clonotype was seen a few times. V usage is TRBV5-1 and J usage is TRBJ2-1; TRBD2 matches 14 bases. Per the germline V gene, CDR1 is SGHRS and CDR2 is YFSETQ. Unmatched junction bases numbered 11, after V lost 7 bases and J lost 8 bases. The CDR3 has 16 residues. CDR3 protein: CASGFSGLAGGDEQFF. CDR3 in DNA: TGCGCCAGCGGGTTTTCTGGACTAGCGGGGGGCGATGAGCAGTTCTTC.

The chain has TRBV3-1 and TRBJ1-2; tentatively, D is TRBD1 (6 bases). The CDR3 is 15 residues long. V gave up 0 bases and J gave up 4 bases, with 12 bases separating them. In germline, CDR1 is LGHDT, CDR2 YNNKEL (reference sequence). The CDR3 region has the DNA TGTGCCAGCAGCCAAGATGCGGGGGCGGGCTATGGCTACACCTTC. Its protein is CASSQDAGAGYGYTF.

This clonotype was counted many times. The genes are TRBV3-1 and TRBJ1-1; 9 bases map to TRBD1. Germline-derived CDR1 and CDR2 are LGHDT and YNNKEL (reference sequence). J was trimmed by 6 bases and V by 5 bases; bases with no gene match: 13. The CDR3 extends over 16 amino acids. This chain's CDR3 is CASSYAYRGQSAEAFF. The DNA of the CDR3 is TGTGCCAGCAGCTACGCCTACAGGGGGCAGAGCGCTGAAGCTTTCTTT.

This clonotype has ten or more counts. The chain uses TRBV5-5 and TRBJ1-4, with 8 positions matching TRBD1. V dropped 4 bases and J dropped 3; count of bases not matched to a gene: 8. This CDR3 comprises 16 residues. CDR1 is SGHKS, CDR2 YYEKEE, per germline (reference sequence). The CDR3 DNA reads TGTGCCAGCAGCCGGGGGCAGGGGGCAGCTAATGAAAAACTGTTTTTT. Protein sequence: CASSRGQGAANEKLFF.

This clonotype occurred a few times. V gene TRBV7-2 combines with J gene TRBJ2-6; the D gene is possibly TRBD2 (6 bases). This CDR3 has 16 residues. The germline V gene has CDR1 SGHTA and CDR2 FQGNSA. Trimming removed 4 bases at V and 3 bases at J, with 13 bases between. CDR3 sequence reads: CASSSGLHLGANVLTF. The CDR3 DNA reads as TGTGCCAGCAGCTCGGGACTCCACCTTGGGGCCAACGTCCTGACTTTC.

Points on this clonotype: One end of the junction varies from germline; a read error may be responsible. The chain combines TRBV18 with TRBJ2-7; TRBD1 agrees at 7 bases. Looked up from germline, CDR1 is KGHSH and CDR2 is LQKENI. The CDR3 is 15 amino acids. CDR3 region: CASSPQGTHSYEQYF. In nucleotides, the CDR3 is TGTGCCAGCTCCCCACAGGGGACCCACTCCTACGAGCAGTACTTC.

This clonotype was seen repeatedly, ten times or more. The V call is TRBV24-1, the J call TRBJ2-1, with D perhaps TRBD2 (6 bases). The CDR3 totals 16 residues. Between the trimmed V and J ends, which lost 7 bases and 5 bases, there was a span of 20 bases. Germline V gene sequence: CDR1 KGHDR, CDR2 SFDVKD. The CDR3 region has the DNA TGTGCCACCAGAGATCCAGGACTAAATACCGACAATGAGCAGTTCTTC. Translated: CATRDPGLNTDNEQFF.

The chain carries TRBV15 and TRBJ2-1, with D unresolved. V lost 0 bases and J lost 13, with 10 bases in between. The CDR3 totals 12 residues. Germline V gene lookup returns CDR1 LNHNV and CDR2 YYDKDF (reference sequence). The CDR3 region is CATSRDRLGQFF. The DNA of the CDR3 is TGTGCCACCAGCAGAGACAGGCTAGGTCAGTTCTTC.

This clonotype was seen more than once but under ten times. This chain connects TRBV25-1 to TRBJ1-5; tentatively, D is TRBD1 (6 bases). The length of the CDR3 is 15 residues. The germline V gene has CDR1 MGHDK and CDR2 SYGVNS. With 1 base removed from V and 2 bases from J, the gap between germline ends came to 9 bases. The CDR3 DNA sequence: TGTGCCAGCAGTGAATCGGAGGGGGGCAATCAGCCCCAGCATTTT. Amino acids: CASSESEGGNQPQHF.

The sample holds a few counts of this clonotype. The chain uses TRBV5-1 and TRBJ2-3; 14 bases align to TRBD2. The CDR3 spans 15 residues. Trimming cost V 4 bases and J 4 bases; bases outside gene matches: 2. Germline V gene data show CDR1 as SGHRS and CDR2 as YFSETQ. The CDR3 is CASSRLAGGADTQYF. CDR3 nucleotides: TGCGCCAGCAGCAGACTAGCGGGGGGGGCAGATACGCAGTATTTT.

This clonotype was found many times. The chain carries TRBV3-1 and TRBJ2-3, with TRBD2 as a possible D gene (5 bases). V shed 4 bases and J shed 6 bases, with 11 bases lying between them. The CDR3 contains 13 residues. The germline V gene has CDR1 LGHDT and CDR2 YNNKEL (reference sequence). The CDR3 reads CASSLRGPDTQYF. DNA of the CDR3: TGTGCCAGCAGCCTGAGAGGGCCGGATACGCAGTATTTT.

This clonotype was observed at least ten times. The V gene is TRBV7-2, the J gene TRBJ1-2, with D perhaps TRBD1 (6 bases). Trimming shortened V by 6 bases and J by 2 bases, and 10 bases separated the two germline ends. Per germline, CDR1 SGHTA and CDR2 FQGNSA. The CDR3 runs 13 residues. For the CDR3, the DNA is TGTGCCAGCAGTTTTGACAGGAACTATGGCTACACCTTC. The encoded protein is CASSFDRNYGYTF.

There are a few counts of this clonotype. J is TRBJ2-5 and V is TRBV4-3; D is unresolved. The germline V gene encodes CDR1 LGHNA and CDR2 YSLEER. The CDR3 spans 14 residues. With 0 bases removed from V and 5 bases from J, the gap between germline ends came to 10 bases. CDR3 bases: TGCGCCAGCAGCCAAGATGGATGGTGGGAGACCCAGTACTTC. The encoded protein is CASSQDGWWETQYF.

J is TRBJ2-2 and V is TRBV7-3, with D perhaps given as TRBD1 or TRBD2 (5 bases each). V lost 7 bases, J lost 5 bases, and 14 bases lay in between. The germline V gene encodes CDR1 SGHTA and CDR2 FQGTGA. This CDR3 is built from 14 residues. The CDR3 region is CASTSGPPTGELFF. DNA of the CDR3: TGTGCCAGCACCTCGGGGCCCCCAACCGGGGAGCTGTTTTTT. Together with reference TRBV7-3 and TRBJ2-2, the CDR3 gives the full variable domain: GAGVSQTPSNKVTEKGKYVELRCDPISGHTALYWYRQSLGQGPEFLIYFQGTGAADDSGLPNDRFFAVRPEGSVSTLKIQRTERGDSAVYLCASTSGPPTGELFFGEGSRLTVL.

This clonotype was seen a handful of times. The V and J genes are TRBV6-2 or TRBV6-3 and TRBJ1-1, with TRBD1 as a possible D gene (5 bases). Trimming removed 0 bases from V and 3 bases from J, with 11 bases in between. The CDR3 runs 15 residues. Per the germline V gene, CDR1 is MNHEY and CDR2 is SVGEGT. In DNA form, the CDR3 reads TGTGCCAGCAGTTACTCGGGAATCAGGGACACTGAAGCTTTCTTT. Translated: CASSYSGIRDTEAFF.

The CDR3 bases are TGTGCCGTCCATCTGCCAAACCAAGAGACCCAGTACTTC. It specifies CAVHLPNQETQYF. The chain has TRBV12-3 or TRBV12-4 and TRBJ2-5; D not resolved. The V end lost 11 bases, the J end lost 0 bases, and 13 bases lay between the germline ends. The CDR3 is made up of 13 amino acids.

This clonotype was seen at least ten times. Here the CDR3 reads CASSQEGAGGTGELFF. The CDR3 coding sequence is TGCGCCAGCAGCCAAGAGGGGGCAGGGGGCACCGGGGAGCTGTTTTTT. The chain uses TRBV4-3 and TRBJ2-2; 7 bases fit TRBD1. This CDR3 contains 16 residues. V lost 0 bases and J lost 4; bases outside the gene matches: 5. Germline CDR1 is LGHNA and CDR2 is YSLEER.

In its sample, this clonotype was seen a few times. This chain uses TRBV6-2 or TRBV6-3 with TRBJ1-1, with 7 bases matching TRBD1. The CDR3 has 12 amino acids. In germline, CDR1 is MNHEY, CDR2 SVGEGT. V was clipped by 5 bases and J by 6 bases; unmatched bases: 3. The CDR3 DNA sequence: TGTGCCAGCAGTCGACAGGGTCCTGAAGCTTTCTTT. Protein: CASSRQGPEAFF.

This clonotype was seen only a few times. Here the CDR3 reads CASSPPMNTEAFF. CDR3 DNA: TGTGCCAGCAGTCCCCCAATGAACACTGAAGCTTTCTTT. This chain uses TRBV6-2 or TRBV6-3 with TRBJ1-1; D uncertain. Germline-derived CDR1 and CDR2 are MNHEY and SVGEGT. The CDR3 is 13 residues long. V lost 5 bases to trimming and J lost 0 bases, with 7 bases between them.

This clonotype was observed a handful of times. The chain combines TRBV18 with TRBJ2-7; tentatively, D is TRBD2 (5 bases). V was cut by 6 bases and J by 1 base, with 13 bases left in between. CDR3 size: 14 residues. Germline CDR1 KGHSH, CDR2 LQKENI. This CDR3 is CASSLATESYEQYV. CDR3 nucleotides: TGTGCCAGCTCGCTAGCAACAGAGTCCTACGAGCAGTACGTC.

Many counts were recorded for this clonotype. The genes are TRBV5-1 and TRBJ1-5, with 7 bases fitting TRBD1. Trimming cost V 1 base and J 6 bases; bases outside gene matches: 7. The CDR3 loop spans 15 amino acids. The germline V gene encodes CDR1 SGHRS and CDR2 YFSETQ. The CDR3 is CASSLMAGGGQPQHF. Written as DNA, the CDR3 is TGCGCCAGCAGCTTGATGGCAGGGGGAGGTCAGCCCCAGCATTTT.

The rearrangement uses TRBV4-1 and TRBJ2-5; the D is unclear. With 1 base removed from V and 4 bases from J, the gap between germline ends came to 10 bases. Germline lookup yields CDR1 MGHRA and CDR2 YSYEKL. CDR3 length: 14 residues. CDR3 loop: CASSQGVLGETQYF. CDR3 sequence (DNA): TGCGCCAGCAGCCAAGGAGTTCTGGGAGAGACCCAGTACTTC.

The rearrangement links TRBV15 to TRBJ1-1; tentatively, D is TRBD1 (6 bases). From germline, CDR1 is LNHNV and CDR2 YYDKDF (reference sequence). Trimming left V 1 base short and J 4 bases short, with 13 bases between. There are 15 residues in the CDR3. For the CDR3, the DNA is TGTGCCACCAGCAGAGTTGGGGGGGCGGGCACTGAAGCTTTCTTT. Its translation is CATSRVGGAGTEAFF.

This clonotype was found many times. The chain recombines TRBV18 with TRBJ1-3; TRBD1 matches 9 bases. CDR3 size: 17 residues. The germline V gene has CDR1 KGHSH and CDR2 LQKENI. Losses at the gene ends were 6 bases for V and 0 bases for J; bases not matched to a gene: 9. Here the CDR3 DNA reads TGTGCCAGCTCGCCGGAACAGGGGGCTGTCTCTGGAAACACCATATATTTT. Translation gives CASSPEQGAVSGNTIYF.